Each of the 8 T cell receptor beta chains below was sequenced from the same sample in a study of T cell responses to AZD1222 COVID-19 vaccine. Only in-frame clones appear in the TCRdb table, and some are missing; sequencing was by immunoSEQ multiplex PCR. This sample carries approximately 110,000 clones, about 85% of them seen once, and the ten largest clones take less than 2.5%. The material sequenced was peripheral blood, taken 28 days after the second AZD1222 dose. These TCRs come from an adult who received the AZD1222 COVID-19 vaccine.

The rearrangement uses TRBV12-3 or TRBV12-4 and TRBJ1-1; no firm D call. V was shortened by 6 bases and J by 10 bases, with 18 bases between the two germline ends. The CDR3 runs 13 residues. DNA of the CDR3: TGTGCCAGCAGGGGTTCCGGGCCTTGGCCAGCTTTCTTT. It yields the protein CASRGSGPWPAFF.

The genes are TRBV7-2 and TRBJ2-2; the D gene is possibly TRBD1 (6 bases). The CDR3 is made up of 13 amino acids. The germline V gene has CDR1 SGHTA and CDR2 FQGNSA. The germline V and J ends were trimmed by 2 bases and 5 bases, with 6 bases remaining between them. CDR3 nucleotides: TGTGCCAGCAGCTTAAGGGGGACCGGGGAGCTGTTTTTT. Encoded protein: CASSLRGTGELFF.

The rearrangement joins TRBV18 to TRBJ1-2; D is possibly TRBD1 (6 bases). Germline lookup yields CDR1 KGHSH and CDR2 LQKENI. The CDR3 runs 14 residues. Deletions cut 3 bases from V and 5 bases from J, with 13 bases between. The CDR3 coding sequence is TGTGCCAGCTCACCTCCCGGGACACTATATGGCTACACCTTC. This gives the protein CASSPPGTLYGYTF.

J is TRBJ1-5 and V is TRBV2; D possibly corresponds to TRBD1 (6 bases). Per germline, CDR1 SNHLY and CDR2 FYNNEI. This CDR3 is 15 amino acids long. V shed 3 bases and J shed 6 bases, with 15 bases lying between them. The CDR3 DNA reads TGTGCCAGCAGTGATTTGGGGGGCGGCTTTCAGCCCCAGCATTTT. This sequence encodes CASSDLGGGFQPQHF.

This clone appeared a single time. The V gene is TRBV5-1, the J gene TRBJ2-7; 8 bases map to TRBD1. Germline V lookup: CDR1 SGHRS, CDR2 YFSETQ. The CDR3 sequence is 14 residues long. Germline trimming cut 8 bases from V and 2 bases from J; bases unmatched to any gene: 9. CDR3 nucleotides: TGCGCCAGGAGAACGGACAGGGCAGCCTACGAGCAGTACTTC. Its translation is CARRTDRAAYEQYF.

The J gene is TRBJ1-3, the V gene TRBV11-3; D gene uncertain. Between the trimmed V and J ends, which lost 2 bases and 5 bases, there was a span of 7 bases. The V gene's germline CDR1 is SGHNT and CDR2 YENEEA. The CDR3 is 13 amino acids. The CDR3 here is CASSLSYRNTIYF. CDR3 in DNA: TGTGCCAGCAGCTTATCATACAGAAACACCATATATTTT.

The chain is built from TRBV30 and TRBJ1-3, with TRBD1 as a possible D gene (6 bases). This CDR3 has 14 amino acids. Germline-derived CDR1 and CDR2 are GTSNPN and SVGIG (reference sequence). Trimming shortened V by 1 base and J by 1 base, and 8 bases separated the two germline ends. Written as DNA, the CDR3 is TGTGCCTGGAGTGCAGGGGAATCTGGAAACACCATATATTTT. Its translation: CAWSAGESGNTIYF. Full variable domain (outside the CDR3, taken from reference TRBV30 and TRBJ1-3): SQTIHQWPATLVQPVGSPLSLECTVEGTSNPNLYWYRQAAGRGLQLLFYSVGIGQISSEVPQNLSASRPQDRQFILSSKKLLLSDSGFYLCAWSAGESGNTIYFGEGSWLTVV.

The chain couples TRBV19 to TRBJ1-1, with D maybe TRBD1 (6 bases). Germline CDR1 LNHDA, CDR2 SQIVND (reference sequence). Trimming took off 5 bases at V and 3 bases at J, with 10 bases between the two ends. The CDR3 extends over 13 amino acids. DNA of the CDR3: TGTGCCAGTAGTTCCGGACAGTACACTGAAGCTTTCTTT. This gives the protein CASSSGQYTEAFF.